These T cell receptor beta chains were read from a single sample in a study of T cell repertoires in cytomegalovirus infection. TCRdb re-derived calls from the reads in MiXCR, one entry per CDR3 protein. The table includes about 530,000 distinct CDR3 sequences, less than 30% detected once. Sequenced material: PBMCs. These receptors were collected from a human donor in good health (CMV status not recorded). Some clones in this sample may be carry-over from other donors' samples. The CDR3 runs from the conserved cysteine through the conserved F or W. D genes are given only for firm matches. Part of the rows lack a size; the others show once, few, many or a class for expanded clones.

abundance	d_gene	v_gene	len	j_gene	CDR3nt	CDR3aa
-	TRBD1	TRBV15	14	TRBJ2-1	TGTGCCACCGTTCAGGACAGGGGATACAATGAGCAGTTCTTC	CATVQDRGYNEQFF
many	TRBD2	TRBV7-2	17	TRBJ2-1	TGTGCCAGCAGCTCAGGACTAGCGGGGAGCCCCTACAATGAGCAGTTCTTC	CASSSGLAGSPYNEQFF
-	TRBD1	TRBV5-4	15	TRBJ1-6	TGTGCCAGCAGGCCAGGACAGGGGTTGAGTTCACCCCTCCACTTT	CASRPGQGLSSPLHF
-	-	TRBV28	15	TRBJ1-5	TGTGCCAGCAGTCCCGCCGGGGGGCGCAATCAGCCCCAGCATTTT	CASSPAGGRNQPQHF
few	TRBD2	TRBV24-1	14	TRBJ2-1	TGTGCCACCAGTGGGTACTGGCGGGAGACCGAGCAGTTCTTC	CATSGYWRETEQFF
-	TRBD1	TRBV19	15	TRBJ1-3	TGTGCCAGTAAACGGGGACAGGGGACTGGAAACACCATATATTTT	CASKRGQGTGNTIYF
-	TRBD2	TRBV7-8	14	TRBJ2-7	TGTGCCAGCAGCTTAGTTTCTAGCGGATACGAGCAGTACTTC	CASSLVSSGYEQYF
few	TRBD2	TRBV6-2/TRBV6-3	14	TRBJ2-5	TGTGCCACGACTAGCGGGACGTACCAAGAGACCCAGTACTTC	CATTSGTYQETQYF
few	-	TRBV28	15	TRBJ1-2	TGTGCCAGCGGCTCGACACTTTTCAAAGATCATGGCTACACCTTC	CASGSTLFKDHGYTF
-	TRBD2	TRBV11-3	16	TRBJ2-1	TGTGCCAGCAGCGCAGTGGGGACTAGCGGTACCAATGAGCAGTTCTTC	CASSAVGTSGTNEQFF
-	-	TRBV7-3	19	TRBJ1-2	TGTGCCAGCAGCTTAGGGTTACAGGGCCCACGCATTACCTTCTATGGCTACACCTTC	CASSLGLQGPRITFYGYTF
-	-	TRBV7-2	17	TRBJ1-6	TGTGCCAGCAGCTTATACCAGGGGCGCGGTTATAATTCACCCCTCCACTTT	CASSLYQGRGYNSPLHF
-	-	TRBV7-8	12	TRBJ2-1	TGTGCCAGCAGCTCACCGACGGGGGCAAGGTTCTTC	CASSSPTGARFF
many	-	TRBV7-8	15	TRBJ2-7	TGTGCCAGCAGCTTATTGGCATCGAGCTCCTACGAGCAGTACTTC	CASSLLASSSYEQYF
many	TRBD2	TRBV4-3	17	TRBJ2-3	TGCGCCAGCAGCCAAGATCCTAGCGGGAGCCGCCTAGATACGCAGTATTTT	CASSQDPSGSRLDTQYF
-	-	TRBV27	14	TRBJ2-4	TGTGCCAGCAGTCCCCTTAGGCAGTTGGACATTCAGTACTTC	CASSPLRQLDIQYF
-	TRBD1	TRBV27	18	TRBJ1-1	TGTGCCAGCAGTTTAGAAAGATCTGGGACAGGGGGCTGGGGTGAAGCTTTCTTT	CASSLERSGTGGWGEAFF
-	TRBD1	TRBV5-1	14	TRBJ2-1	TGCGCCAGCAGTAGGGACAGACTCTACAATGAGCAGTTCTTC	CASSRDRLYNEQFF
-	-	TRBV20-1	14	TRBJ2-3	TGCAGTGCTACAATCCCCCCGGAACGGGATACGCAGTATTTT	CSATIPPERDTQYF
few	-	TRBV29-1	12	TRBJ1-3	TGCAGCGTTGAAGATGGTGGAAACACCATATATTTT	CSVEDGGNTIYF
-	-	TRBV19	15	TRBJ1-1	TGTGCCAGTAGTCTGGGGGGTCTTCCCAACACTGAAGCTTTCTTT	CASSLGGLPNTEAFF
few	-	TRBV5-4	13	TRBJ2-1	TGTGCCAGCAGCTTAACGACAGACAATGAGCAGTTCTTC	CASSLTTDNEQFF
many	-	TRBV11-3	14	TRBJ2-5	TGTGCCAGCAGCGCCGAGGGACTCCAAGAGACCCAGTACTTC	CASSAEGLQETQYF
-	-	TRBV5-1	13	TRBJ2-1	TGCGCCAGCAGCCGCACTTTCTACAATGAGCAGTTCTTC	CASSRTFYNEQFF
-	-	TRBV6-5	14	TRBJ2-1	TGTGCCAGCAGTCAACCCGGGCCATACAATGAGCAGTTCTTC	CASSQPGPYNEQFF
-	TRBD2	TRBV7-2	17	TRBJ2-1	TGTGCCAGCAGCTTAGCGGCTTCGACTAGCGGGCGCAATGAGCAGTTCTTC	CASSLAASTSGRNEQFF
-	TRBD2	TRBV19	16	TRBJ2-2	TGTGCCAGTAGAACCCGACTAGCGGGAGCGGCCGGGGAGCTGTTTTTT	CASRTRLAGAAGELFF
-	-	TRBV6-6	15	TRBJ2-3	TGTGCCAGCAGTGCACTAGCAGGGTACACAGATACGCAGTATTTT	CASSALAGYTDTQYF
-	TRBD2	TRBV10-3	14	TRBJ2-2	TGTGCCGCTCAAACTAGCGGCCTTCCCGGGGAGCTGTTTTTT	CAAQTSGLPGELFF